This T cell receptor beta chain was retrieved from a study of blood T cells in healthy people across ages. Study-wide findings and caveats: Age advanced and TCR beta diversity per million T cells fell, roughly linearly. Higher naive T cell percentage went strongly together with higher TCR beta diversity.

The CDR3 is 14 residues long. V lost 8 bases and J lost 3, with 14 bases in between. Germline CDR1 is MDHEN and CDR2 is SYDVKM. The second PCR ran about 6 to 12 cycles with a sample-barcoded 5' primer and J-beta primers. Using its own MiXCR run on the 5' RACE reads, TCRdb lists one record per CDR3 protein. The table lists about 1.5 million distinct CDR3 sequences, approximately 43% of them singletons. About this clonotype itself: Its antigen is still unknown.

This receptor was taken from a woman under 30 in good health. V is TRBV28 and J is TRBJ2-1; TRBD1 might be the D (5 bases). The specimen was blood. The CDR3 protein is CASCTQGNYNEQFF. CDR3 nucleotide sequence: TGTGCCAGCTGTACCCAGGGTAACTACAATGAGCAGTTCTTC. The full variable domain, completed using reference TRBV28 and TRBJ2-1, is DVKVTQSSRYLVKRTGEKVFLECVQDMDHENMFWYRQDPGLGLRLIYFSYDVKMKEKGDIPEGYSVSREKKERFSLILESASTNQTSMYLCASCTQGNYNEQFFGPGTRLTVL.